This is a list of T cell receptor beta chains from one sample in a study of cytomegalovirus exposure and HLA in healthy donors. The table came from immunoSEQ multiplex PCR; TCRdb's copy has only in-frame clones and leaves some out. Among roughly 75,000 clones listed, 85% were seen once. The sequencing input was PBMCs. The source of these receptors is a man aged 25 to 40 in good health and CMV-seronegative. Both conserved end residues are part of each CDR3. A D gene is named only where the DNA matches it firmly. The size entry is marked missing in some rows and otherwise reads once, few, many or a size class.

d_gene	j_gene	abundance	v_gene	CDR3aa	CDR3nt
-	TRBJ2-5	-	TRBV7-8	CASSLGGNQETQYF	TGTGCCAGCAGCTTAGGGGGCAACCAAGAGACCCAGTACTTC
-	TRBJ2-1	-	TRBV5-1	CASSWRVVPPYNEQFF	TGCGCCAGCAGCTGGAGGGTAGTACCCCCCTACAATGAGCAGTTCTTC
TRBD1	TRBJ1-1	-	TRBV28	CASSIQGARTEAFF	TGTGCCAGCAGTATACAGGGGGCCCGTACTGAAGCTTTCTTT
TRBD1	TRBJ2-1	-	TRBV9	CASSVGIGQDPSYNEQFF	TGTGCCAGCAGCGTCGGAATCGGACAGGACCCATCCTACAATGAGCAGTTCTTC
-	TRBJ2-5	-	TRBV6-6	CASSWGKFIQYF	TGTGCCAGCAGTTGGGGCAAGTTCATCCAGTACTTC
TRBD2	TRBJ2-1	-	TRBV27	CASSPTSVSSYNEQFF	TGTGCCAGCAGTCCTACTAGCGTAAGCTCCTACAATGAGCAGTTCTTC
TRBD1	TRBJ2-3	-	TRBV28	CASSFGDRVTDTQYF	TGTGCCAGCAGTTTTGGGGACAGGGTCACAGATACGCAGTATTTT
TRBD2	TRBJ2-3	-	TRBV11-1	CASSLNGLAGGRTYF	TGTGCCAGCAGCTTGAATGGACTAGCGGGAGGCCGCACGTATTTT
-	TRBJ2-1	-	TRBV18	CASSPPDKYNEQFF	TGTGCCAGCTCACCTCCTGACAAGTACAATGAGCAGTTCTTC
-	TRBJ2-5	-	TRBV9	CASSLGQAETQYF	TGTGCCAGCAGTCTGGGGCAGGCAGAGACCCAGTACTTC
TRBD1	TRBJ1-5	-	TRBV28	CASSLFGTGYSNQPQHF	TGTGCCAGCAGTTTATTTGGGACAGGGTATAGCAATCAGCCCCAGCATTTT
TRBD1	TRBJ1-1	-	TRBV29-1	CSVVWTGGKGEAFF	TGCAGCGTTGTCTGGACAGGGGGAAAAGGTGAAGCTTTCTTT
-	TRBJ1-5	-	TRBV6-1	CASSDARNQPQHF	TGTGCCAGCAGTGACGCTCGGAATCAGCCCCAGCATTTT
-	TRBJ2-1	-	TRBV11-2	CASSPEPTNNEQFF	TGTGCCAGCAGCCCTGAGCCGACTAACAATGAGCAGTTCTTC
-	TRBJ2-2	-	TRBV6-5	CASSYLRHLDTGELFF	TGTGCCAGCAGTTACTTGAGACATTTAGACACCGGGGAGCTGTTTTTT
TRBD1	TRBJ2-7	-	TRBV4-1	CASSRTGGYSEQYF	TGCGCCAGCAGCCGGACAGGGGGTTATTCCGAGCAGTACTTC
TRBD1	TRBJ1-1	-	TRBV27	CASSTLPGQGARTEAFF	TGTGCCAGCAGTACCCTCCCCGGACAGGGGGCTCGGACTGAAGCTTTCTTT
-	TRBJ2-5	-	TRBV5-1	CASSMLEEDQETQYF	TGCGCCAGCAGCATGCTGGAGGAGGACCAAGAGACCCAGTACTTC
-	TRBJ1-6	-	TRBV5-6	CASSYDSSYNSPLHF	TGTGCCAGCAGCTACGACAGCTCCTATAATTCACCCCTCCACTTT
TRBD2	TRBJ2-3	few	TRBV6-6	CASTLAGGRPDTQYF	TGTGCCAGCACCCTTGCTGGCGGGAGACCAGATACGCAGTATTTT
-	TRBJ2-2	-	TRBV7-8	CASSLAVGGELFF	TGTGCCAGCAGCCTTGCGGTGGGCGGGGAGCTGTTTTTT
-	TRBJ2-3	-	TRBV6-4	CASSDRGSTDTQYF	TGTGCCAGCAGTGACAGGGGGAGCACAGATACGCAGTATTTT
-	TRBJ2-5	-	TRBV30	CAWSVGLQETQYF	TGTGCCTGGAGTGTCGGTCTGCAAGAGACCCAGTACTTC
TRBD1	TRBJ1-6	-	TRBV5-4	CASSLGDRGADSPLHF	TGTGCCAGCAGCTTGGGGGACAGGGGTGCGGATTCACCCCTCCACTTT
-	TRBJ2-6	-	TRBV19	CASSRGHLGPSGANVLTF	TGTGCCAGTAGTCGGGGACACCTGGGGCCCTCTGGGGCCAACGTCCTGACTTTC
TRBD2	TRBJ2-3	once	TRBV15	CATSRDLGAGEVDTQYF	TGTGCCACCAGCAGAGATCTTGGGGCGGGAGAAGTAGATACGCAGTATTTT
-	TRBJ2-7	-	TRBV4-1	CASSPRGEQYF	TGCGCCAGCAGCCCGCGCGGCGAGCAGTACTTC
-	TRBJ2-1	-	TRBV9	CASSVTPRSSNEQFF	TGTGCCAGCAGCGTAACCCCCCGCAGTTCCAATGAGCAGTTCTTC
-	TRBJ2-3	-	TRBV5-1	CASNEEITDTQYF	TGCGCCAGCAACGAGGAGATCACAGATACGCAGTATTTT
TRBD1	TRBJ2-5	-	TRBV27	CASSHRGTQYF	TGTGCCAGCAGTCACAGGGGGACCCAGTACTTC
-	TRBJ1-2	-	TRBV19	CASSIHQGWDGYTF	TGTGCCAGTAGTATCCATCAGGGTTGGGATGGCTACACCTTC
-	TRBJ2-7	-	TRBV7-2	CASSSLGGGVYEQYF	TGTGCCAGCAGTTCCCTCGGAGGGGGGGTCTACGAGCAGTACTTC
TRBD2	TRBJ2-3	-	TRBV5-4	CASRGAERGDTQYF	TGTGCCAGCAGAGGGGCGGAGCGGGGAGATACGCAGTATTTT
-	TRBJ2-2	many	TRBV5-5	CASSLLEDTGELFF	TGTGCCAGCAGCTTGCTGGAGGATACCGGGGAGCTGTTTTTT
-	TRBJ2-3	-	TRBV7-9	CASSPWYF	TGTGCCAGCAGCCCCTGGTATTTT
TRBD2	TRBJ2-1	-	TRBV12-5	CASGLMAGGPISYEQFF	TGTGCTAGTGGTTTGATGGCGGGAGGGCCGATATCTTATGAGCAGTTCTTC
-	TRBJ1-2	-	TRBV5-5	CASSSYPQDSPYGYTF	TGTGCCAGCAGCTCCTACCCCCAGGACAGTCCTTATGGCTACACCTTC
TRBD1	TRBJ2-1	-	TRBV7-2	CASSLVGQNINEQFF	TGTGCCAGCAGCTTAGTGGGACAGAATATCAATGAGCAGTTCTTC